This TCR beta chain appears in the sequencing data of a study of tumor and adjacent non-tumor tissue in lung cancer (dated by TCRdb to 2017 to 2018). As for the study more broadly: The cohort included about eleven adenocarcinoma, a couple of squamous cell carcinoma and 1 small cell lung cancer patients. Ages among the approximately 15 patients ranged from about 31 to 85 years, there were around 10 men and 5 women, and disease was at TNM stage I to III. In total, sequencing yielded over 95 million productive TCRbeta reads, which works out to an average of roughly 4.2 million reads per sample. The study compared bulk TCRbeta repertoires between lung tumor tissue and matched distant non-tumor lung tissue from over 12 lung cancer patients. More than 25 paired specimens, one tumor and one normal lung sample per patient, were profiled by TCRbeta CDR3 sequencing.

This clonotype has a handful of counts. Its antigen is still unknown. No much larger clone is present one base from it, and per-base qualities are unavailable. The library came from multiplex PCR. Sequencing took place on an Illumina HiSeq 2500. Following protocols modified from ARM-PCR, the researchers constructed TCRbeta libraries through three rounds of nested PCR with primers (Table S4). Before sequencing, PCR products of 200-500 bp were cut from the gel and purified using the QIAquick gel extraction kit. The published analysis was carried out like this. Trimmomatic was used to clean the reads, FLASH merged the cleaned reads into complete CDR3 sequences, and MiTCR assigned the sequences to V(D)J germline segments. Clonal diversity was computed as the inverse Simpson's index with VDJtools. Productive reads were defined as in-frame sequences without a premature stop codon. TCRdb cleaned the public reads at Q25 with fastp, built clones with MiXCR and kept in-frame beta chains. Every entry covers one CDR3 protein and lists the most common genes and DNA from its rows. These V and J calls derive from TCRdb rather than the authors' analysis. In this sample the table shows over 110,000 distinct CDR3 sequences, around 65% of which occur a single time. The ten largest make up roughly 18% of the sample.

Reading the germline V gene (reference sequence) gives CDR1 DFQATT and CDR2 SNEGSKA. The CDR3 covers 14 residues, taking in both the cysteine and the phenylalanine. Just CDR3 DNA is preserved here, 42 bases in frame from base 1. Cut back by 5 bases and 0 bases, the V and J ends lie 12 bases apart. RNA was extracted from bulk unsorted tissue and checked for quality with a NanoDrop ND-1000 and an Agilent 2100. Donors were newly diagnosed lung cancer patients admitted for thoracic surgery in China between August and November 2014, without prior chemotherapy. Anyone who had undergone radiotherapy or chemotherapy before, or who had another cancer at the same time, was left out of the study. Surgical tissue pieces of 1-2 cm3 were preserved in RNAlater solution and stored at -80 °C until use. Overall study results and their limits: Neither the sequencing platform nor unique molecular identifiers are named or mentioned anywhere in the methods. Tumor tissue showed significantly greater TCR diversity (inverse Simpson) than normal lung tissue (roughly 430 vs 170, P = 0.0075, Mann-Whitney U test). With only about 16 patients in the cohort, the authors noted that larger samples and more detailed clinical data are needed. TCR diversity was significantly higher in younger patients, and greater tumor TCR diversity was associated with shorter overall survival and shorter disease-free survival. Peripheral blood was not sequenced, so blood TCRbeta repertoires were not examined in the lung cancer patients of the study. In normal lung, the top 100 clones accounted for a significantly larger cumulative share of the repertoire than in tumor tissue.

The clonotype originates from a man in his sixties with small cell lung cancer. Sequencing input: lung tumor tissue. Recombination connected TRBV20-1 to TRBJ2-3; the D assignment is uncertain and may be TRBD1 or TRBD2, with 5 bases supporting each. The bases are TGCAGTGCTCCCGGGACCTTTAGCACAGATACGCAGTATTTT. Its coded protein is CSAPGTFSTDTQYF.